This T cell receptor (beta chain) stems from a study of multiple sclerosis patients with progressive multifocal leukoencephalopathy. A single count supports this clone. Germline loops: CDR1 MDHEN, CDR2 SYDVKM. CDR3 length equals 16 residues. V lost 2 bases to trimming and J lost 7 bases; unmatched junction nucleotides: 9. The repertoire was sequenced with immunoSEQ multiplex PCR; TCRdb's copy has only in-frame clones and lacks some. The data show roughly 34,000 clones, approximately 91% seen once. Time point defined: before natalizumab initiation. The receptor was derived from a human donor with multiple sclerosis. The chain uses TRBV28 and TRBJ2-1, with TRBD2 matching 9 bases. Sequencing was done on a sample of PBMCs. The CDR3 DNA reads TGTGCCAGCAGTTTAGTCGGGCTAGCGGGGAGAAATGAGCAGTTCTTC. Translation: CASSLVGLAGRNEQFF.